These 25 T cell receptor beta chains were sequenced from one sample in a study of T cell responses to AZD1222 COVID-19 vaccine. The method was immunoSEQ multiplex PCR; TCRdb's version includes in-frame clones alone and lacks a portion of them. The table records 130,000 to 150,000 clones, 75% to 85% of them present only once. The material sequenced was peripheral blood, taken on day 0 of MenACWY control vaccination. These receptors all come from an adult in good health.

The chain couples TRBV7-9 to TRBJ1-2; 7 bases are shared with TRBD1. Unmatched junction bases numbered 0, after V lost 3 bases and J lost 5 bases. There are 12 residues in the CDR3. Germline V gene sequence: CDR1 SEHNR, CDR2 FQNEAQ (reference sequence). CDR3 DNA: TGTGCCAGCAGCTTGACAGGGTATGGCTACACCTTC. Residues: CASSLTGYGYTF.

The chain joins TRBV5-5 to TRBJ1-1; a possible D gene is TRBD1 (6 bases). Germline assignment: CDR1 SGHKS and CDR2 YYEKEE (reference sequence). V dropped 0 bases and J dropped 11 bases, with 14 bases sitting between them. This CDR3 is 13 amino acids long. CDR3 amino acids: CASSLAQGKTAFF. The CDR3 DNA reads as TGTGCCAGCAGCTTGGCGCAGGGGAAAACCGCTTTCTTT.

The chain joins TRBV27 to TRBJ1-6; TRBD1 matches 9 bases. The V gene end was trimmed by 6 bases and the J gene end by 10 bases; junction bases not matched to a gene: 10. There are 15 residues in the CDR3. The germline CDR1 and CDR2 sequences are MNHEY and SMNVEV (reference sequence). The CDR3 protein is CASSPNRGRTSPLHF. The CDR3 bases are TGTGCCAGCAGCCCTAACAGGGGGCGCACCTCACCCCTCCACTTT.

This chain connects TRBV18 to TRBJ1-1; D gene ambiguous. The germline V gene has CDR1 KGHSH and CDR2 LQKENI. The CDR3 runs 11 residues. V was cut by 3 bases and J by 4 bases, with 3 bases left in between. For the CDR3, the DNA is TGTGCCAGCTCACCTGCCACTGAAGCTTTCTTT. Encoded protein: CASSPATEAFF.

The chain combines TRBV18 with TRBJ2-3; D not resolved. V gave up 1 base and J gave up 5 bases, with 10 bases separating them. CDR1 is KGHSH and CDR2 is LQKENI in the germline V gene. The CDR3 is 14 residues long. CDR3 nucleotides: TGTGCCAGCTCACCACACGGTGGTAGAGATACGCAGTATTTT. It encodes CASSPHGGRDTQYF.

J is TRBJ2-5 and V is TRBV5-1, with unresolved D. The CDR3 has 16 amino acids. Germline values: CDR1 SGHRS, CDR2 YFSETQ. V lost 0 bases and J 0 bases, leaving 12 bases between the germline ends. The CDR3, as DNA: TGCGCCAGCAGCTTGGAGGGCCTAGGGTACCAAGAGACCCAGTACTTC. It encodes CASSLEGLGYQETQYF.

The chain carries TRBV19 and TRBJ2-7; D may be TRBD1 or TRBD2 (5 bases each). This CDR3 has 12 amino acids. Germline-derived CDR1 and CDR2 are LNHDA and SQIVND (reference sequence). The germline V and J ends were trimmed by 3 bases and 4 bases, with 7 bases remaining between them. Here the CDR3 reads CASSIEGYEQYF. CDR3 bases: TGTGCCAGTAGTATCGAGGGGTACGAGCAGTACTTC.

This chain connects TRBV6-5 to TRBJ1-2; 9 nucleotides match TRBD1. The CDR3 is 14 residues long. Germline V gene lookup returns CDR1 MNHEY and CDR2 SVGAGI. V shed 6 bases, J shed 4 bases, and the junction held 6 bases outside the gene matches. CDR3 bases: TGTGCCAGCAGGAAACAGGGGGCGGCCTATGGCTACACCTTC. Its translation: CASRKQGAAYGYTF.

The sample holds a few counts of this clone. The chain links TRBV7-9 to TRBJ1-6; D remains ambiguous. CDR1 and CDR2 (germline): SEHNR, FQNEAQ (reference sequence). The CDR3 has 15 residues. The ends were cut back, 3 bases at V and 6 bases at J, with 12 bases in the middle. The DNA for the CDR3 is TGTGCCAGCAGCTTGACTCTGACGGGTAATTCACCCCTCCACTTT. This encodes CASSLTLTGNSPLHF.

A single count supports this clone. This chain uses TRBV7-3 with TRBJ2-1; 8 bases agree with TRBD2. Germline V gives CDR1 SGHTA, CDR2 FQGTGA. J was trimmed by 4 bases and V by 2 bases; bases with no gene match: 4. CDR3 size: 15 residues. CDR3: CASSLSSGPYNEQFF. The CDR3 coding sequence is TGTGCCAGCAGCTTATCTAGCGGGCCGTACAATGAGCAGTTCTTC. The full variable domain, in which reference TRBV7-3 and TRBJ2-1 provide the parts outside the CDR3, is GAGVSQTPSNKVTEKGKYVELRCDPISGHTALYWYRQSLGQGPEFLIYFQGTGAADDSGLPNDRFFAVRPEGSVSTLKIQRTERGDSAVYLCASSLSSGPYNEQFFGPGTRLTVL.

The gene calls are TRBV12-1 and TRBJ1-6. TRBV12-1 is a pseudogene. This CDR3 is 20 amino acids long. The CDR3: CASSKGSSPLWVTYNSPLHF. CDR3 bases: TGTGCCAGCAGCAAAGGGTCGAGCCCCCTCTGGGTCACCTATAATTCACCCCTCCACTTT.

V gene TRBV7-9 combines with J gene TRBJ2-3, with D unresolved. The germline V and J ends were trimmed by 5 bases and 4 bases, with 13 bases remaining between them. This CDR3 spans 14 amino acids. Per germline, CDR1 SEHNR and CDR2 FQNEAQ (reference sequence). The chain's CDR3 is CASSLLYSADTQYF. CDR3 DNA: TGTGCCAGCAGCCTTTTATACTCGGCAGATACGCAGTATTTT.

The table lists this clone with a count of one. The chain links TRBV24-1 to TRBJ2-3; D is perhaps TRBD1 or TRBD2 (5 bases each). The CDR3 is 15 residues long. From germline, CDR1 is KGHDR and CDR2 SFDVKD. Trimming stripped 4 bases from V and 1 base from J, with 11 bases between. CDR3 DNA: TGTGCCACCAGTGAAACCGGGACGGGCACAGATACGCAGTATTTT. Translated, it gives CATSETGTGTDTQYF.

The chain employs TRBV7-2 and TRBJ2-1; 10 bases fit TRBD1. The CDR3 is made up of 19 amino acids. V was pared by 1 base and J by 1 base, with 10 bases of the junction left unmatched. Germline V gene lookup returns CDR1 SGHTA and CDR2 FQGNSA. CDR3 nucleotide sequence: TGTGCCAGCAGCTTAGTGGGACAGGGGTCTACATTGTCCTACAATGAGCAGTTCTTC. Its protein product is CASSLVGQGSTLSYNEQFF.

The rearrangement uses TRBV11-2 and TRBJ1-1; D not resolved. The V end was cut by 5 bases, the J end by 1 base, with 11 bases between. The CDR3 runs 14 residues. Germline loops: CDR1 SGHAT, CDR2 FQNNGV. CDR3 sequence reads: CASSPMGANTEAFF. The DNA of the CDR3 is TGTGCCAGCAGCCCAATGGGCGCGAACACTGAAGCTTTCTTT.

The rearrangement uses TRBV5-4 and TRBJ1-6; D gene unclear. Per the germline V gene, CDR1 is SGHNT and CDR2 is YYREEE (reference sequence). V was cut by 2 bases and J by 9 bases, with 12 bases left in between. This CDR3 region has 14 residues. CDR3 sequence (DNA): TGTGCCAGCAGCTTAGGCACTTCGGGTTCACCCCTCCACTTT. Encoded protein: CASSLGTSGSPLHF.

A single count supports this clone. Other DNA sequences in this sample translate to the same CDR3. The V call is TRBV5-1, the J call TRBJ2-5, with 7 nucleotides matching TRBD1. The CDR3 loop spans 14 amino acids. Germline loops: CDR1 SGHRS, CDR2 YFSETQ. V lost 3 bases and J lost 2; bases outside the gene matches: 4. In DNA form, the CDR3 reads TGCGCCAGCAGCTCCGGGACAGCACAAGAGACCCAGTACTTC. Its translation: CASSSGTAQETQYF.

This clone occurred a few times. The J gene is TRBJ1-5, the V gene TRBV28; D not resolved. With 5 bases removed from V and 3 bases from J, the gap between germline ends came to 8 bases. Germline V CDR1 and CDR2: MDHEN, SYDVKM. This CDR3 has 13 residues. The CDR3 spells CASSLPANQPQHF. The CDR3, as DNA: TGTGCCAGCAGTCTCCCGGCCAATCAGCCCCAGCATTTT.

The V call is TRBV5-1, the J call TRBJ2-3, with 9 bases identical to TRBD1. Germline-derived CDR1 and CDR2 are SGHRS and YFSETQ. The CDR3 spans 15 residues. V dropped 3 bases and J dropped 2; count of bases not matched to a gene: 4. The CDR3 sequence is CASSSWTGDTDTQYF. The CDR3 DNA reads as TGCGCCAGCAGCTCCTGGACAGGGGACACAGATACGCAGTATTTT.

V and J are TRBV5-1 and TRBJ2-2, with D perhaps assigned TRBD1 or TRBD2 (5 bases each). The CDR3 sequence is 15 residues long. Trimming took off 4 bases at V and 5 bases at J, with 15 bases between the two ends. Germline-derived CDR1 and CDR2 are SGHRS and YFSETQ. The DNA for the CDR3 is TGCGCCAGCAGCCCTTATTGGGGGAGTACCGGGGAGCTGTTTTTT. Translating it yields CASSPYWGSTGELFF.

This clone was found once. The genes are TRBV7-6 and TRBJ2-3, with D possibly TRBD2 on 5 matching bases. Germline V gene sequence: CDR1 SGHVS, CDR2 FNYEAQ. The CDR3 has 14 amino acids. V lost 5 bases and J lost 0, with 9 bases in between. CDR3 in amino acids: CASSPWTSTDTQYF. CDR3 DNA: TGTGCCAGCAGCCCCTGGACTAGCACAGATACGCAGTATTTT.

This sequence joins TRBV15 and TRBJ1-3, with D tentatively TRBD1 (5 bases). Trimming took 0 bases from V and 3 from J, leaving 15 bases between them. Germline V gene lookup returns CDR1 LNHNV and CDR2 YYDKDF (reference sequence). The length of the CDR3 is 17 residues. CDR3 DNA: TGTGCCACCAGCAGAGATAGTAGAGGGGTTGTTGGAAACACCATATATTTT. Protein product: CATSRDSRGVVGNTIYF.

There are a few counts of this clone. The J gene is TRBJ1-4, the V gene TRBV11-1; the match to TRBD1 covers 7 bases. There are 12 residues in the CDR3. V shed 4 bases and J 10 bases; nucleotides not matched to a gene: 3. CDR1 is SGHAT, CDR2 FQDESV, per germline (reference sequence). CDR3 residues: CASSSRGRKLFF. As DNA, the CDR3 is TGTGCCAGCAGCTCGAGGGGGCGAAAACTGTTTTTT.

J is TRBJ1-1 and V is TRBV19, with a tentative D call TRBD1 (5 bases). Trimming left V 7 bases short and J 0 bases short, with 9 bases between. The germline V gene encodes CDR1 LNHDA and CDR2 SQIVND (reference sequence). The CDR3 consists of 13 residues. The chain's CDR3 is CASTLGVNTEAFF. The CDR3 coding sequence is TGTGCCAGTACGCTGGGGGTGAACACTGAAGCTTTCTTT.

This clone was recorded only once. The genes are TRBV6-5 and TRBJ1-5, with 8 bases identical to TRBD1. CDR1 MNHEY and CDR2 SVGAGI come from the germline V gene. There are 14 residues in the CDR3. V shed 5 bases and J 6 bases; nucleotides not matched to a gene: 6. In DNA form, the CDR3 reads TGTGCCAGCAGTCAGACAGGGGTGGGTCAGCCCCAGCATTTT. This translates into CASSQTGVGQPQHF.